This TCR beta chain was recovered during a study of T-cell reconstitution after alpha-beta-depleted transplantation in children. The V gene's germline CDR1 is MNHNS and CDR2 SASEGT. Unmatched junction bases numbered 9, after V lost 3 bases and J lost 11 bases. This CDR3 contains 14 residues. As it was prepared, the TCRbeta library received unique molecular identifiers. TCRdb re-derived calls from the PCR reads in MiXCR, one entry per CDR3 protein. The data show hundreds of thousands of distinct CDR3 sequences, 16% seen once. This receptor was obtained from a human donor who donated a stem cell graft to a child with acute myeloid leukemia. The chain is built from TRBV6-1 and TRBJ2-3; 9 nucleotides agree with TRBD2. The sequenced sample was PBMCs from the stem cell graft donor, obtained from the stem cell graft. CDR3 sequence: CASSERGGAQGQYF. In DNA form, the CDR3 reads TGTGCCAGCAGTGAGCGCGGGGGGGCCCAGGGGCAGTATTTT.